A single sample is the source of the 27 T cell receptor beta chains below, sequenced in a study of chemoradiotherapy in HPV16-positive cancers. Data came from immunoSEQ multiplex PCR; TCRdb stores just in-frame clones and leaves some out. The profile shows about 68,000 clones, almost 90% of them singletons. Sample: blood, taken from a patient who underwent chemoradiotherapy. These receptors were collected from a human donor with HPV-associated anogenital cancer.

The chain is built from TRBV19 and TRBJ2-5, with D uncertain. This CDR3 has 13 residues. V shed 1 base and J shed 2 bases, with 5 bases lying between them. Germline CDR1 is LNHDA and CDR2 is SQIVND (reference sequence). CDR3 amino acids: CASSIGGQETQYF. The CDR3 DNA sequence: TGTGCCAGTAGTATAGGGGGACAAGAGACCCAGTACTTC.

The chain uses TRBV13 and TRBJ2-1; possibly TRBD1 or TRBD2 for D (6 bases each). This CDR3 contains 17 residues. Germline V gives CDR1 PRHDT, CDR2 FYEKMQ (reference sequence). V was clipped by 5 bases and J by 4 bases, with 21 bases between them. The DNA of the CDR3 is TGTGCCAGCAGCCCCAGGGGCGGGGCCCCAAAGTACAATGAGCAGTTCTTC. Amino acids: CASSPRGGAPKYNEQFF.

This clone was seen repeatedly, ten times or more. The CDR3 DNA follows: TGTGCCAGCAGCCAAGTGGGACTGATGAGGAATCAGCCCCAGCATTTT. Amino acid sequence: CASSQVGLMRNQPQHF. J is TRBJ1-5 and V is TRBV4-2; tentative D call: TRBD1 (5 bases). This CDR3 contains 16 residues. Trimming took off 1 base at V and 4 bases at J, with 14 bases between the two ends. Germline loops: CDR1 LGHNA, CDR2 YNFKEQ.

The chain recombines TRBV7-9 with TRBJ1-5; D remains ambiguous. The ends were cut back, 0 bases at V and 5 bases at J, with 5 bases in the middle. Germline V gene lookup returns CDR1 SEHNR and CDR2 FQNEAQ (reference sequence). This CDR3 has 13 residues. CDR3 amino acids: CASSLASHQPQHF. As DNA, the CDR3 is TGTGCCAGCAGCTTAGCTTCCCATCAGCCCCAGCATTTT.

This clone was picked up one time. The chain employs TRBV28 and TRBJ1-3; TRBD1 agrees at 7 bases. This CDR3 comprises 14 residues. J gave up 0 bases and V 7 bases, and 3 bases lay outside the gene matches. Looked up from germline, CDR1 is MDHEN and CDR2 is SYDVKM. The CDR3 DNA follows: TGTGCCAGCACGGGACAGAGCTCTGGAAACACCATATATTTT. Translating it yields CASTGQSSGNTIYF.

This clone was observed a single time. In nucleotides, the CDR3 is TGTGCCAGCAGTGAAGAGGACAGAGGAGCTTTCTTT. This translates into CASSEEDRGAFF. The chain recombines TRBV25-1 with TRBJ1-1, with a weak D call TRBD1 (6 bases). Germline V CDR1 and CDR2: MGHDK, SYGVNS. This CDR3 has 12 amino acids. The germline V and J ends were trimmed by 2 bases and 10 bases, with 11 bases remaining between them.

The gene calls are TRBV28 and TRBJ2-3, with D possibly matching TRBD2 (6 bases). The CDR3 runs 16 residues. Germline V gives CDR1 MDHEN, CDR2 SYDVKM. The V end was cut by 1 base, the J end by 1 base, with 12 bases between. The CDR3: CASSLYTSWGTDTQYF. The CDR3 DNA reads TGTGCCAGCAGTTTATATACTAGCTGGGGCACAGATACGCAGTATTTT.

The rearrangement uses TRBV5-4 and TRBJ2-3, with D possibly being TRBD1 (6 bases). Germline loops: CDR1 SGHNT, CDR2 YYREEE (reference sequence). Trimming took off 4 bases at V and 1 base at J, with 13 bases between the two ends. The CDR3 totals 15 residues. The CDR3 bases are TGTGCCAGCAGCCCCCAGTGGGGGCGCACAGATACGCAGTATTTT. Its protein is CASSPQWGRTDTQYF.

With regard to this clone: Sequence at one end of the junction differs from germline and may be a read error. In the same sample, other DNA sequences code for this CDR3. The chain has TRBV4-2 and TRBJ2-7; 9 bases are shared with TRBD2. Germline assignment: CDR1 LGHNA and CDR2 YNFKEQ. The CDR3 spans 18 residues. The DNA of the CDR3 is TGTGCCAGCAGCCAAGATGGAAGCGGGGGGCCGAATCCCTACGAGCAGTATTTC. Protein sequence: CASSQDGSGGPNPYEQYF.

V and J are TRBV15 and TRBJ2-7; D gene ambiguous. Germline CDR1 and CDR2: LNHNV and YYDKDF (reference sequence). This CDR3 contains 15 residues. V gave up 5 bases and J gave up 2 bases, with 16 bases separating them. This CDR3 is CATSSGLGPAYEQYF. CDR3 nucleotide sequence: TGTGCCACCAGCTCTGGTTTGGGTCCAGCCTACGAGCAGTACTTC.

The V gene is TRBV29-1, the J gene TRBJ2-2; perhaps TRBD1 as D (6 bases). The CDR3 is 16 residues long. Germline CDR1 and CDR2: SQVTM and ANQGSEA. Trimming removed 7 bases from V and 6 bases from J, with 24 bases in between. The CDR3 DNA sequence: TGCAGCGCCAGGGGCCCGCATGGAGTCGGGCCCGGGGAGCTGTTTTTT. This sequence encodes CSARGPHGVGPGELFF.

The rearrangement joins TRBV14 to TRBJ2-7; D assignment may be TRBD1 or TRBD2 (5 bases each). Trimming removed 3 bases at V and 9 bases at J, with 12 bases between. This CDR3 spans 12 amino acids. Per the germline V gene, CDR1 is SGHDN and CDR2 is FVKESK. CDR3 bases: TGTGCCAGCAGCCAGGGGACCTCGGGGCAGTACTTC. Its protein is CASSQGTSGQYF.

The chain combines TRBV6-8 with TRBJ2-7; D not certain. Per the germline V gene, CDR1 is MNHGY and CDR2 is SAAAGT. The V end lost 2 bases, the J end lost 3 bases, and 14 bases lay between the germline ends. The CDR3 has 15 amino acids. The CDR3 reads CASSYATVVLYEQYF. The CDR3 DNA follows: TGTGCCAGCAGTTACGCCACAGTAGTACTCTACGAGCAGTACTTC.

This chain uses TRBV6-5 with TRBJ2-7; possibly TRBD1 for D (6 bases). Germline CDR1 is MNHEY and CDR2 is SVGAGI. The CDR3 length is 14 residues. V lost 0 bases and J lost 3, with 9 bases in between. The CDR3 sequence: CASSYSRGSYEQYF. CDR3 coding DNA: TGTGCCAGCAGTTACTCAAGGGGGAGCTACGAGCAGTACTTC.

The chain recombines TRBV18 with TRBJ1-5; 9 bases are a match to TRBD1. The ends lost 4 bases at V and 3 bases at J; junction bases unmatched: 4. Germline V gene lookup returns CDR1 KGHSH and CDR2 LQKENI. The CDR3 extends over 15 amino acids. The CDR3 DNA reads TGTGCCAGCTCACTCGGGACAGGGTACAATCAGCCCCAGCATTTT. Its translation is CASSLGTGYNQPQHF.

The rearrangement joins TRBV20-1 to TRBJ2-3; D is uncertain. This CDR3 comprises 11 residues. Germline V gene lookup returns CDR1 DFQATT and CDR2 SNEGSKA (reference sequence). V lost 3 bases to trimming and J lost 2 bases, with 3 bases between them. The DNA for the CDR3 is TGCAGTGCTAGCCCCACAGATACGCAGTATTTT. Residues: CSASPTDTQYF.

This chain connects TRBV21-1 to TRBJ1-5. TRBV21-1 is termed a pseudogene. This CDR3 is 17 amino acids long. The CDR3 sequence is CASSTGTGEYSNQPQHF. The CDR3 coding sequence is TGTGCCAGCAGCACCGGGACGGGTGAGTATAGCAATCAGCCCCAGCATTTT.

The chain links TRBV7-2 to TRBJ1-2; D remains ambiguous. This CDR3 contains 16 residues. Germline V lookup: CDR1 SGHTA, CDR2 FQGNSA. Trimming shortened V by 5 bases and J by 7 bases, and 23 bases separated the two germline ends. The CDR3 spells CASSPKGLSMAGGYTF. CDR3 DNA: TGTGCCAGCAGCCCTAAAGGGCTCTCAATGGCGGGTGGCTACACCTTC.

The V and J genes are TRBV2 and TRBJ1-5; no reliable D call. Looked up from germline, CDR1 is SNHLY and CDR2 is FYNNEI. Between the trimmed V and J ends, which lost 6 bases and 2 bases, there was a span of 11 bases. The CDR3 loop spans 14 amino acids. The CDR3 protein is CASSLGARNQPQHF. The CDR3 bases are TGTGCCAGCAGCCTAGGAGCTCGCAATCAGCCCCAGCATTTT.

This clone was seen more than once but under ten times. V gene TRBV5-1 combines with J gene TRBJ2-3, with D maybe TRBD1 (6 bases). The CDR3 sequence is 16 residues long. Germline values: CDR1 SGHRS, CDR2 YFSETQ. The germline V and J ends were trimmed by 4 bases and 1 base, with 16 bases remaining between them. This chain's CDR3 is CASSDQGLSGTDTQYF. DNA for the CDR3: TGCGCCAGCAGCGATCAGGGGTTGTCTGGCACAGATACGCAGTATTTT.

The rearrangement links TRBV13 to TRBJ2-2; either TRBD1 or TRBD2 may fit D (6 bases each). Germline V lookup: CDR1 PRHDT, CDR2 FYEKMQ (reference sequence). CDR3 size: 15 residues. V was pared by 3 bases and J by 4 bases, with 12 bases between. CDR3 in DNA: TGTGCCAGCAGCTTTACCGGAGGGGGCACCGGGGAGCTGTTTTTT. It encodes CASSFTGGGTGELFF.

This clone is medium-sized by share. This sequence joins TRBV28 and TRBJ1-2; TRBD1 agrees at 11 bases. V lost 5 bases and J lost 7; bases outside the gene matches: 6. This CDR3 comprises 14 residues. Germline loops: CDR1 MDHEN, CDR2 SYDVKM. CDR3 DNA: TGTGCCAGCAGTAGGACAGGGGGCTACGGTGGCTACACCTTC. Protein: CASSRTGGYGGYTF.

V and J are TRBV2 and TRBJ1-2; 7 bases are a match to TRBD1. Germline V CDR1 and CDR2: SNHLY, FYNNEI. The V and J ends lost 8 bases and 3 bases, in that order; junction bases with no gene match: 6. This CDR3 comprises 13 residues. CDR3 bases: TGTGCCAGCGGGGCAGGACAGGACTATGGCTACACCTTC. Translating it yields CASGAGQDYGYTF.

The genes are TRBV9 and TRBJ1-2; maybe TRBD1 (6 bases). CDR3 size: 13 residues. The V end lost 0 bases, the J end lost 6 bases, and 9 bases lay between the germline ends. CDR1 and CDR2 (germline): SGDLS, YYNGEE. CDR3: CASSVVGQNGYTF. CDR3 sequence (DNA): TGTGCCAGCAGCGTAGTTGGACAGAATGGCTACACCTTC.

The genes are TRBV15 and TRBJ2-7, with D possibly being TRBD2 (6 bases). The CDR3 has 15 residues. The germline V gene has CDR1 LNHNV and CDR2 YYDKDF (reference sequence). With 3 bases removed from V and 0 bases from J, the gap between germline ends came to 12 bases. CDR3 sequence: CATSRRGGYSYEQYF. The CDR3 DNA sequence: TGTGCCACCAGCAGGAGGGGAGGCTACTCCTACGAGCAGTACTTC.

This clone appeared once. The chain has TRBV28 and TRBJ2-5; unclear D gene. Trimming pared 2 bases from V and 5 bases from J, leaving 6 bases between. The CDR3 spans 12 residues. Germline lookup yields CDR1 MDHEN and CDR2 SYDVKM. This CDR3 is CASSLLRETQYF. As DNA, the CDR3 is TGTGCCAGCAGTTTACTACGGGAGACCCAGTACTTC.

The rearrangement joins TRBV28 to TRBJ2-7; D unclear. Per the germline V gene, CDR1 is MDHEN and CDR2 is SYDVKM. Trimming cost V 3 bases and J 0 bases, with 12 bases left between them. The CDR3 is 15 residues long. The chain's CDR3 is CASSLGFSSSYEQYF. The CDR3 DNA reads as TGTGCCAGCAGTTTGGGGTTTTCTAGCTCCTACGAGCAGTACTTC.